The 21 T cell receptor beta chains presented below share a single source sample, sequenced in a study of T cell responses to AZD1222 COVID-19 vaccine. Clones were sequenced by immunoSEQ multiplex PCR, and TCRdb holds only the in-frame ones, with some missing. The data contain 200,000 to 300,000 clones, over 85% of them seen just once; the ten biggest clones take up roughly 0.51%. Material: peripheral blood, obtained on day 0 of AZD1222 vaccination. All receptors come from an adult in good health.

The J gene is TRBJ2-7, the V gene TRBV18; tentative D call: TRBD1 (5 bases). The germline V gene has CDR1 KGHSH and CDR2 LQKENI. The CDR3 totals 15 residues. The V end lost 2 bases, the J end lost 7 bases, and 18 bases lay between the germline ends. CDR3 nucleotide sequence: TGTGCCAGCTCACCAGGTTTAGGGCAGGGTGTGGAGCAGTACTTC. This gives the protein CASSPGLGQGVEQYF.

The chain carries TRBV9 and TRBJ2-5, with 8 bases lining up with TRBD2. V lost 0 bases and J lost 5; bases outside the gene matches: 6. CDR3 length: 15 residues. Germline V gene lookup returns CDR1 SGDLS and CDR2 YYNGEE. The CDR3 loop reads CASSVASGGRETQYF. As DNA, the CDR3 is TGTGCCAGCAGCGTAGCATCGGGAGGGAGGGAGACCCAGTACTTC.

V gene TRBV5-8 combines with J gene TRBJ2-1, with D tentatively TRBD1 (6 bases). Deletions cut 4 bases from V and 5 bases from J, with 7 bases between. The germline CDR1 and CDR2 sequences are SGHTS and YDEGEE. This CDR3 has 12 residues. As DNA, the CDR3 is TGTGCCAGCAGCGACAGGCACAATGAGCAGTTCTTC. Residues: CASSDRHNEQFF.

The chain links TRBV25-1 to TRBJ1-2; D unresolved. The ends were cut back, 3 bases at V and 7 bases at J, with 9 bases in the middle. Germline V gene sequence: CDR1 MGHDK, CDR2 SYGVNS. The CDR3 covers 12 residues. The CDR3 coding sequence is TGTGCCAGCAGTGATCGAGGGTTTGGCTACACCTTC. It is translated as CASSDRGFGYTF.

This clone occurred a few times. In DNA form, the CDR3 reads TGTGCCAGCAGTGCCGGACAGGGCCCCTACACCTTC. Protein product: CASSAGQGPYTF. This chain connects TRBV27 to TRBJ1-2, with TRBD1 identical over 8 bases. The CDR3 runs to 12 residues. Germline V gene sequence: CDR1 MNHEY, CDR2 SMNVEV (reference sequence). Germline trimming cut 5 bases from V and 10 bases from J; bases unmatched to any gene: 6.

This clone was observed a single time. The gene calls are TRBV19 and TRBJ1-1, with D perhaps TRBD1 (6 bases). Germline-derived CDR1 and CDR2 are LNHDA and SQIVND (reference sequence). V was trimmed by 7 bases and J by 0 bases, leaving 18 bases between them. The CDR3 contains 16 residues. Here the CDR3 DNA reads TGTGCCAGTAAGTGGGCCCCGACAGGCATGAACACTGAAGCTTTCTTT. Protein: CASKWAPTGMNTEAFF.

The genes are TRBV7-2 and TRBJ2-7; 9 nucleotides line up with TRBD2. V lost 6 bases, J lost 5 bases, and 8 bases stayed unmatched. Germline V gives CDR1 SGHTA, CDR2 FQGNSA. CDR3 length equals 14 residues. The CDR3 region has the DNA TGTGCCAGCAGTCCCCGGGAGCGGGGGGACGAGCAGTACTTC. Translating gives CASSPRERGDEQYF.

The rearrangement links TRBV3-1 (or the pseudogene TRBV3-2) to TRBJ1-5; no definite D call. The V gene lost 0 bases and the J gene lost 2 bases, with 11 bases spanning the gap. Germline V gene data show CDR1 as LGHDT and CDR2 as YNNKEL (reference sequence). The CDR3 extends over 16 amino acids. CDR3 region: CASSQDTPRGNQPQHF. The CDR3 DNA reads TGTGCCAGCAGCCAAGATACACCGAGAGGCAATCAGCCCCAGCATTTT.

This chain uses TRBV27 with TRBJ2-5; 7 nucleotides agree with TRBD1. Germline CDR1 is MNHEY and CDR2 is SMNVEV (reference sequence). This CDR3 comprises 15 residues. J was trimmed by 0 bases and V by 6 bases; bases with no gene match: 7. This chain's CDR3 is CASSPVDRYQETQYF. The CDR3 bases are TGTGCCAGCAGCCCCGTGGACAGGTACCAAGAGACCCAGTACTTC.

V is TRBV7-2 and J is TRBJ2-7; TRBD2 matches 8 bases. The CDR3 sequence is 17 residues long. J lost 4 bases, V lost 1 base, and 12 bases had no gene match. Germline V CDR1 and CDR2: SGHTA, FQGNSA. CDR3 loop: CASSLGPSGFPAYEQYF. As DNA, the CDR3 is TGTGCCAGCAGCTTAGGGCCTAGCGGGTTCCCAGCTTACGAGCAGTACTTC.

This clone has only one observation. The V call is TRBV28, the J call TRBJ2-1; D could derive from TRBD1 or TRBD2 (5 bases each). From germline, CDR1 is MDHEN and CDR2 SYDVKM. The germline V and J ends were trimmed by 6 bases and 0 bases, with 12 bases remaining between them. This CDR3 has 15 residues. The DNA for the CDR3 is TGTGCCAGCAGGCCGGGACCGAGCTCCTACAATGAGCAGTTCTTC. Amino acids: CASRPGPSSYNEQFF.

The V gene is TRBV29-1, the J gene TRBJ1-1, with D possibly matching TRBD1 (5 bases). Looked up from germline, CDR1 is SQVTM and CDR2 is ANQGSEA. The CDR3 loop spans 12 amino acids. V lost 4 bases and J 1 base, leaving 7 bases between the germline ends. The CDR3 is CSVGQSNTEAFF. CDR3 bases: TGCAGCGTTGGACAGTCGAACACTGAAGCTTTCTTT.

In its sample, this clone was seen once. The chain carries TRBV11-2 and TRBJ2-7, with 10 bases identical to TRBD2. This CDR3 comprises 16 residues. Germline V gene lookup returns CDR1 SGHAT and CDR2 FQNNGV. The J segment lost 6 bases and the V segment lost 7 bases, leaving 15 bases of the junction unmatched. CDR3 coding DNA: TGTGCCAGCACCTCTATTAAGGTACTAGCGGGACCCGAGCAGTACTTC. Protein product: CASTSIKVLAGPEQYF.

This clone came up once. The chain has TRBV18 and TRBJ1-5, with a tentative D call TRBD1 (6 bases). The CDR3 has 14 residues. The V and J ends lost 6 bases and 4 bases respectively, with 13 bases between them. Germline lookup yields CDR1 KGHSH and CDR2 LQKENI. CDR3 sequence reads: CASSPTGTNQPQHF. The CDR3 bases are TGTGCCAGCTCCCCTACAGGGACAAATCAGCCCCAGCATTTT.

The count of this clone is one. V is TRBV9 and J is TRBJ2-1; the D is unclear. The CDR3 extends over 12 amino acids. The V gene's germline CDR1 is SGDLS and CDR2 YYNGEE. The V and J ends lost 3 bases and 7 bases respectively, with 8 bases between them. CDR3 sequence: CASSGARNEQFF. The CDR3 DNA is TGTGCCAGCAGCGGGGCTAGGAATGAGCAGTTCTTC.

The CDR3 DNA reads as TGTGCCAGCAGCCCTTCGCAGGGACCCCCGACTGAAGCTTTCTTT. Its translation is CASSPSQGPPTEAFF. The chain employs TRBV7-3 and TRBJ1-1; weak D call: TRBD1 (5 bases). From germline, CDR1 is SGHTA and CDR2 FQGTGA. There are 15 residues in the CDR3. Trimming shortened V by 5 bases and J by 5 bases, and 18 bases separated the two germline ends.

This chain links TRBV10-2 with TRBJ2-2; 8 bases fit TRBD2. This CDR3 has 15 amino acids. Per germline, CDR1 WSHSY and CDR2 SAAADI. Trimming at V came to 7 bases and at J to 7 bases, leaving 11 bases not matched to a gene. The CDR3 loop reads CASTWGLVSGGELFF. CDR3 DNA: TGCGCCAGCACCTGGGGACTAGTTAGTGGCGGGGAGCTGTTTTTT.

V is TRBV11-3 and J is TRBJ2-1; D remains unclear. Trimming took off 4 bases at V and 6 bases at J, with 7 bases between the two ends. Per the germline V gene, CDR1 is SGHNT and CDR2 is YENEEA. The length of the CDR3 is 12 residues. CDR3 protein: CASSSRFNEQFF. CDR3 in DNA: TGTGCCAGCAGCTCGAGGTTCAATGAGCAGTTCTTC.

The CDR3 DNA sequence: TGTGCCATCAGACCGACGACAGGGGAAGAGACCCAGTACTTC. Amino acid sequence: CAIRPTTGEETQYF. The chain couples TRBV10-3 to TRBJ2-5, with TRBD1 identical over 8 bases. This CDR3 has 14 residues. Looked up from germline, CDR1 is ENHRY and CDR2 is SYGVKD. J lost 3 bases, V lost 6 bases, and 6 bases had no gene match.

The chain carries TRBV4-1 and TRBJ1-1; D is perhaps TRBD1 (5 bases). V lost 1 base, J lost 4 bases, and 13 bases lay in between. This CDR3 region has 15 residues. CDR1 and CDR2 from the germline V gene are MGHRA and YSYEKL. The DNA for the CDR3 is TGCGCCAGCAGCCAAGTGGGACGGGGGGGCACTGAAGCTTTCTTT. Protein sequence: CASSQVGRGGTEAFF.

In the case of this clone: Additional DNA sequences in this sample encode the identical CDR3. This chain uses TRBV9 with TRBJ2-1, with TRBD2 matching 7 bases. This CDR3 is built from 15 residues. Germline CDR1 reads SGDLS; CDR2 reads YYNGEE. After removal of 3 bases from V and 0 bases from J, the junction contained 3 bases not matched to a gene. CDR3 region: CASSAGGSSYNEQFF. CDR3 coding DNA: TGTGCCAGCAGCGCCGGGGGGAGCTCCTACAATGAGCAGTTCTTC.